The next 29 T cell receptor beta chains were all read from a single sample in a study of CXCR3-negative and CXCR3-positive naive CD8 T cells (dated by TCRdb to the late 2010s). TCRdb shows the sequencer as NextSeq 550. The Human TCR Profiling Kit (MiLaboratory) was used to prepare UMI-labeled 5' RACE TRB cDNA libraries. The reads underwent TCRdb reprocessing, giving one record for each CDR3 protein sequence and no DNA. The table for this sample lists under 10,000 distinct CDR3 sequences. The ten most abundant clones make up 1.1% of the sample. The sample consisted of naive CXCR3- CD8+ T cells from blood. The cell subset or site label, read with the paper, signifies: CD45RO-CCR7+CD27+CD95- naive CD8+ T cells lacking CXCR3 (TNR3-). These receptors came from a human donor in good health. Some clones in this sample may be carry-over from other donors' samples.

The chain employs TRBV20-1 and TRBJ1-6. The CDR3 length is 13 residues. From germline, CDR1 is DFQATT and CDR2 SNEGSKA (reference sequence). The chain's CDR3 is CSAGIQDNSPLHF.

The CDR3 is CASTPDRETQYF. This chain links TRBV7-6 with TRBJ2-5. The germline V gene has CDR1 SGHVS and CDR2 FNYEAQ. This CDR3 spans 12 amino acids.

This clonotype is deemed medium-sized (0.01 to 0.1%) by its frequency. The chain uses TRBV2 and TRBJ1-1. CDR3 length: 12 amino acids. CDR1 SNHLY and CDR2 FYNNEI come from the germline V gene. CDR3 amino acids: CASSDSGTEAFF.

The V call is TRBV12-3 or TRBV12-4, the J call TRBJ2-1; TCRdb lists TRBD2, though no DNA is available to test this call. This CDR3 spans 16 amino acids. The chain's CDR3 is CASSPLLAGSYNEQFF.

The chain couples TRBV7-9 to TRBJ1-1. The CDR3 loop spans 14 amino acids. The germline V gene encodes CDR1 SEHNR and CDR2 FQNEAQ (reference sequence). The CDR3 protein is CASRAGLENTEAFF.

This clonotype is labeled medium-sized based on frequency. The chain joins TRBV20-1 to TRBJ2-1; TCRdb reports TRBD2, a call that lacks DNA to check it against. Germline values: CDR1 DFQATT, CDR2 SNEGSKA (reference sequence). This CDR3 is 14 amino acids long. The CDR3 loop is CSARGTSKNNEQFF.

The rearrangement uses TRBV20-1 and TRBJ2-3; the D gene TCRdb calls, TRBD2, cannot be checked with no DNA. There are 20 residues in the CDR3. CDR1 DFQATT and CDR2 SNEGSKA come from the germline V gene (reference sequence). The CDR3 spells CSASQSAIAGGPTSTDTQYF.

The chain employs TRBV19 and TRBJ1-1; with no DNA, the TCRdb D assignment of TRBD1 cannot be verified. CDR3 length: 14 amino acids. Germline CDR1 LNHDA, CDR2 SQIVND (reference sequence). This CDR3 reads CASSIRTGGTEAFF.

This chain joins TRBV20-1 and TRBJ1-2; TCRdb names TRBD1, which stays unverified in the absence of DNA. This CDR3 region has 14 residues. Per germline, CDR1 DFQATT and CDR2 SNEGSKA (reference sequence). The CDR3 loop is CSARGGTGDYGYTF.

This clonotype counts as medium-sized by frequency. The chain uses TRBV19 and TRBJ2-1; as DNA is missing, the TRBD2 call by TCRdb cannot be tested. Germline V gives CDR1 LNHDA, CDR2 SQIVND (reference sequence). The CDR3 extends over 18 amino acids. CDR3 protein: CASSIAPLTSGRGNEQFF.

Judged by frequency, this clonotype is medium-sized (0.01 to 0.1%). This chain joins TRBV29-1 and TRBJ2-1; TCRdb calls TRBD2, which cannot be checked without DNA. The CDR3 is 13 amino acids. Germline CDR1 and CDR2: SQVTM and ANQGSEA. CDR3 protein: CSVGTSGGNEQFF.

The chain carries TRBV27 and TRBJ1-2; TCRdb's D call of TRBD1 is untestable without DNA. This CDR3 is built from 15 residues. CDR1 MNHEY and CDR2 SMNVEV come from the germline V gene (reference sequence). This chain's CDR3 is CASSPSGQGGYGYTF.

This clonotype ranks as medium-sized in terms of frequency. CDR3 sequence reads: CSVELWDTEAFF. The chain links TRBV29-1 to TRBJ1-1. CDR3 size: 12 residues. Germline V gene lookup returns CDR1 SQVTM and CDR2 ANQGSEA. Using reference TRBV29-1 and TRBJ1-1 for the parts outside the CDR3, the full variable domain is SAVISQKPSRDICQRGTSLTIQCQVDSQVTMMFWYRQQPGQSLTLIATANQGSEATYESGFVIDKFPISRPNLTFSTLTVSNMSPEDSSIYLCSVELWDTEAFFGQGTRLTVV.

This clonotype registers medium-sized by frequency. V usage is TRBV7-9 and J usage is TRBJ1-2; with no DNA, the TCRdb D assignment of TRBD1 cannot be verified. Germline CDR1 and CDR2: SEHNR and FQNEAQ (reference sequence). The CDR3 runs to 15 residues. Here the CDR3 reads CASSTPGRRNYGYTF.

This clonotype is called medium-sized based on its frequency. The chain links TRBV29-1 to TRBJ1-2; without DNA, the TCRdb call of TRBD1 cannot be checked. CDR3 length equals 11 residues. CDR1 is SQVTM, CDR2 ANQGSEA, per germline. CDR3 loop: CSVSGAYGYTF. The full variable domain, completed using reference TRBV29-1 and TRBJ1-2, is SAVISQKPSRDICQRGTSLTIQCQVDSQVTMMFWYRQQPGQSLTLIATANQGSEATYESGFVIDKFPISRPNLTFSTLTVSNMSPEDSSIYLCSVSGAYGYTFGSGTRLTVV.

The chain employs TRBV6-5 and TRBJ2-7; there is no DNA to check the TCRdb D call of TRBD2. Germline assignment: CDR1 MNHEY and CDR2 SVGAGI. CDR3 length: 15 residues. The CDR3: CASSYSTGGTSEQYF.

This clonotype is deemed medium-sized by its frequency. The chain links TRBV5-1 to TRBJ1-4; the TCRdb D gene call, TRBD1, has no DNA to confirm it. The length of the CDR3 is 14 residues. Germline CDR1 and CDR2: SGHRS and YFSETQ. CDR3 amino acids: CASSLTGMGEKLFF.

J is TRBJ1-1 and V is TRBV29-1. The CDR3 covers 13 residues. Germline V gene data show CDR1 as SQVTM and CDR2 as ANQGSEA. The CDR3 protein is CSVEDGMNTEAFF.

V gene TRBV7-9 combines with J gene TRBJ2-4. The CDR3 spans 12 residues. Germline V lookup: CDR1 SEHNR, CDR2 FQNEAQ (reference sequence). CDR3 sequence reads: CASMDAKNIQYF.

The chain has TRBV6-6 and TRBJ2-7; the TRBD1 assignment by TCRdb is unverifiable without DNA. The germline V gene has CDR1 MNHNY and CDR2 SVGAGI (reference sequence). This CDR3 spans 13 amino acids. CDR3 in amino acids: CASTTTGGDEQYF.

This clonotype registers medium-sized by frequency. This chain connects TRBV5-1 to TRBJ1-1; the D call from TCRdb, TRBD1, cannot be confirmed without DNA. Germline-derived CDR1 and CDR2 are SGHRS and YFSETQ. This CDR3 region has 19 residues. CDR3 protein: CASSLVGGTASFGGTEAFF.

This clonotype is called medium-sized based on its frequency. The chain employs TRBV4-2 and TRBJ1-2; TCRdb gives TRBD1 as the D gene, but with no DNA this cannot be confirmed. This CDR3 has 16 residues. CDR1 LGHNA and CDR2 YNFKEQ come from the germline V gene. CDR3 loop: CASSQDGDRKHTGYTF.

Considering frequency, this clonotype is medium-sized. The chain uses TRBV29-1 and TRBJ1-4. In germline, CDR1 is SQVTM, CDR2 ANQGSEA. This CDR3 is 13 amino acids long. This CDR3 is CSAENTTNEKLFF.

The chain has TRBV7-9 and TRBJ2-3; TCRdb's D gene call, TRBD1, goes unchecked for lack of DNA. The CDR3 is 13 amino acids. Germline V gene sequence: CDR1 SEHNR, CDR2 FQNEAQ (reference sequence). CDR3 protein: CASRTGGTDTQYF.

This sequence joins TRBV24-1 and TRBJ2-6; TCRdb's D gene call, TRBD1, goes unchecked for lack of DNA. Germline values: CDR1 KGHDR, CDR2 SFDVKD. The CDR3 is made up of 15 amino acids. The CDR3 sequence: CTTSEGVSGANVLTF.

The genes are TRBV10-3 and TRBJ2-7; the D call of TRBD1 rests on TCRdb alone, since no DNA is present to check it. CDR1 is ENHRY and CDR2 is SYGVKD in the germline V gene. The CDR3 is 15 residues long. This chain's CDR3 is CAISTRGDATYEQYF.

By frequency, this clonotype is medium-sized. V usage is TRBV15 and J usage is TRBJ2-7. Germline lookup yields CDR1 LNHNV and CDR2 YYDKDF (reference sequence). CDR3 size: 12 residues. The CDR3 sequence: CATSSGSGEQYF.

The rearrangement joins TRBV12-3 or TRBV12-4 to TRBJ1-1; TCRdb outputs TRBD1, but without DNA this stays unchecked. The CDR3 covers 14 residues. The CDR3 spells CASTWGLTNTEAFF.

The chain employs TRBV19 and TRBJ1-1; TCRdb's D gene call, TRBD1, goes unchecked for lack of DNA. The CDR3 consists of 14 residues. Germline lookup yields CDR1 LNHDA and CDR2 SQIVND (reference sequence). The CDR3 sequence: CASSKGQGATEAFF.